What follows are 26 T cell receptor beta chains derived from one specimen sequenced in a study of T cell responses to AZD1222 COVID-19 vaccine. This table comes from immunoSEQ multiplex PCR, and its TCRdb copy is limited to in-frame clones, with some not included. This table holds more than 120,000 clones, roughly 90% found once. The sample was peripheral blood, taken 28 days after the second AZD1222 dose. These receptors were collected from an adult who received the AZD1222 COVID-19 vaccine.

This sequence joins TRBV29-1 and TRBJ2-1, with D tentatively TRBD2 (5 bases). The germline V and J ends were trimmed by 1 base and 2 bases, with 9 bases remaining between them. CDR1 SQVTM and CDR2 ANQGSEA come from the germline V gene. CDR3 length: 14 residues. CDR3: CSVEGTEAYNEQFF. The CDR3 DNA reads as TGCAGCGTTGAAGGGACTGAGGCCTACAATGAGCAGTTCTTC.

The V call is TRBV5-4, the J call TRBJ1-6, with 7 bases aligning to TRBD1. Germline-derived CDR1 and CDR2 are SGHNT and YYREEE (reference sequence). J gave up 10 bases and V 1 base, and 5 bases lay outside the gene matches. This CDR3 comprises 14 residues. The CDR3 sequence: CASSLRQGESPLHF. The CDR3 bases are TGTGCCAGCAGCTTGAGACAGGGTGAATCACCCCTCCACTTT.

The rearrangement uses TRBV28 and TRBJ1-4, with TRBD1 identical over 8 bases. With V trimmed by 6 bases and J by 4 bases, 7 bases remained unmatched. From germline, CDR1 is MDHEN and CDR2 SYDVKM. The CDR3 is 15 residues long. The CDR3 spells CASSRQGLDNEKLFF. The CDR3 nucleotides read TGTGCCAGCAGCCGACAGGGGCTCGATAATGAAAAACTGTTTTTT.

J is TRBJ2-6 and V is TRBV3-1 (or the pseudogene TRBV3-2); 9 nucleotides align to TRBD1. V gave up 8 bases and J gave up 1 base; unmatched junction bases: 12. Germline V lookup: CDR1 LGHDT, CDR2 YNNKEL (reference sequence). The CDR3 covers 18 residues. Here the CDR3 reads CASAPRDRALSGANVLTF. The CDR3 DNA is TGTGCCAGCGCCCCAAGGGACAGGGCACTGTCTGGGGCCAACGTCCTGACTTTC.

The chain combines TRBV30 with TRBJ2-1, with 10 bases lining up with TRBD2. This CDR3 is 14 amino acids long. V lost 2 bases to trimming and J lost 8 bases; unmatched junction nucleotides: 6. The V gene's germline CDR1 is GTSNPN and CDR2 SVGIG (reference sequence). For the CDR3, the DNA is TGTGCCTGGAGTTGGAGCGGGAGGGCCGATGAGCAGTTCTTC. Its translation: CAWSWSGRADEQFF.

The chain recombines TRBV7-9 with TRBJ1-1; weak D call: TRBD1 (6 bases). Germline CDR1 SEHNR, CDR2 FQNEAQ (reference sequence). V dropped 1 base and J dropped 6 bases, with 18 bases sitting between them. This CDR3 region has 16 residues. The CDR3 bases are TGTGCCAGCAGCTTAGAGGGGGGTAGAGGGCGGGCTGAAGCTTTCTTT. It is translated as CASSLEGGRGRAEAFF.

The chain combines TRBV10-2 with TRBJ2-1, with TRBD1 as a possible D gene (8 bases). Germline V gene sequence: CDR1 WSHSY, CDR2 SAAADI. The CDR3 has 20 amino acids. Trimming removed 3 bases from V and 4 bases from J, with 28 bases in between. The CDR3 sequence: CASSDRSDPGGAGAYNEQFF. The CDR3, as DNA: TGCGCCAGCAGTGACCGGTCGGATCCAGGGGGCGCGGGGGCGTACAATGAGCAGTTCTTC.

This sequence joins TRBV10-3 and TRBJ1-6; D possibly corresponds to TRBD1 (5 bases). CDR1 is ENHRY, CDR2 SYGVKD, per germline. The CDR3 runs 14 residues. The V end lost 10 bases, the J end lost 5 bases, and 15 bases lay between the germline ends. CDR3 in amino acids: CATSGGGNNSPLHF. As DNA, the CDR3 is TGTGCCACCTCGGGGGGAGGGAATAATTCACCCCTCCACTTT.

This chain connects TRBV9 to TRBJ2-7; a weak D match, TRBD2 (6 bases). CDR1 SGDLS and CDR2 YYNGEE come from the germline V gene. Trimming took off 3 bases at V and 1 base at J, with 14 bases between the two ends. This CDR3 is 15 amino acids long. CDR3 in amino acids: CASSGAGTLSYEQYF. The CDR3 DNA reads TGTGCCAGCAGCGGCGCCGGGACTCTTTCCTACGAGCAGTACTTC.

The chain joins TRBV27 to TRBJ2-3; no definite D call. The CDR3 loop spans 16 amino acids. In germline, CDR1 is MNHEY, CDR2 SMNVEV (reference sequence). Trimming pared 5 bases from V and 2 bases from J, leaving 17 bases between. In DNA form, the CDR3 reads TGTGCCAGCAGTCCCACCGATTTCCTAGACACAGATACGCAGTATTTT. Translating it yields CASSPTDFLDTDTQYF.

The CDR3 bases are TGTGCCAGCAGTCCCGATCCGGGATTACTCACCACCATATATTTT. Its protein product is CASSPDPGLLTTIYF. V is TRBV27 and J is TRBJ1-3; no reliable D call. Trimming took 5 bases from V and 9 from J, leaving 20 bases between them. This CDR3 spans 15 amino acids. The germline CDR1 and CDR2 sequences are MNHEY and SMNVEV (reference sequence).

This chain links TRBV6-5 with TRBJ2-7; D perhaps matches TRBD1 (6 bases). Trimming stripped 0 bases from V and 0 bases from J, with 12 bases between. The CDR3 is made up of 16 amino acids. Germline V CDR1 and CDR2: MNHEY, SVGAGI. The CDR3 reads CASSYSRDIRSYEQYF. The CDR3 bases are TGTGCCAGCAGTTACTCGAGGGACATCCGCTCCTACGAGCAGTACTTC.

The CDR3 spells CASSPRGGGRQETQYF. The CDR3 bases are TGTGCCAGCAGCCCCAGAGGAGGGGGTCGACAAGAGACCCAGTACTTC. This rearrangement joins TRBV5-8 to TRBJ2-5, with D perhaps assigned TRBD1 or TRBD2 (6 bases each). Germline assignment: CDR1 SGHTS and CDR2 YDEGEE. This CDR3 comprises 16 residues. Trimming shortened V by 4 bases and J by 2 bases, and 18 bases separated the two germline ends.

The chain couples TRBV11-3 to TRBJ2-3; 9 bases agree with TRBD2. V shed 0 bases and J 4 bases; nucleotides not matched to a gene: 5. The CDR3 is 16 amino acids. In germline, CDR1 is SGHNT, CDR2 YENEEA. CDR3 sequence: CASSLDSGSSADTQYF. As DNA, the CDR3 is TGTGCCAGCAGCTTAGATAGCGGGAGTTCTGCAGATACGCAGTATTTT.

The sample holds one count of this clone. The chain couples TRBV14 to TRBJ1-1; no firm D call. V shed 1 base and J shed 6 bases, with 6 bases lying between them. The CDR3 has 12 residues. Germline V lookup: CDR1 SGHDN, CDR2 FVKESK. This chain's CDR3 is CASSQGAAEAFF. As DNA, the CDR3 is TGTGCCAGCAGCCAAGGGGCTGCTGAAGCTTTCTTT.

The gene calls are TRBV2 and TRBJ1-2; weak D call: TRBD1 (5 bases). V dropped 3 bases and J dropped 4 bases, with 9 bases sitting between them. This CDR3 region has 13 residues. Per the germline V gene, CDR1 is SNHLY and CDR2 is FYNNEI. The CDR3 loop is CASSEEGSYGYTF. DNA of the CDR3: TGTGCCAGCAGTGAGGAGGGGAGCTATGGCTACACCTTC.

This clone was detected a few times. V is TRBV28 and J is TRBJ2-7; weak D call: TRBD1 (6 bases). CDR1 is MDHEN and CDR2 is SYDVKM in the germline V gene. The CDR3 is 13 residues long. V gave up 6 bases and J gave up 2 bases, with 11 bases separating them. This chain's CDR3 is CASSLQGPYEQYF. The CDR3 DNA reads TGTGCCAGCAGCCTACAGGGTCCCTACGAGCAGTACTTC.

The chain employs TRBV7-9 and TRBJ1-4, with D uncertain. CDR1 is SEHNR, CDR2 FQNEAQ, per germline (reference sequence). The CDR3 spans 15 residues. V was pared by 1 base and J by 0 bases, with 6 bases between. The CDR3 region is CASSLGSSTNEKLFF. The CDR3 nucleotides are TGTGCCAGCAGCTTAGGGTCCTCAACTAATGAAAAACTGTTTTTT.

The rearrangement links TRBV5-1 to TRBJ2-7; D not certain. The CDR3 sequence is 15 residues long. V was shortened by 0 bases and J by 2 bases, with 12 bases between the two germline ends. CDR1 is SGHRS, CDR2 YFSETQ, per germline. The CDR3 here is CASSLVSSSAYEQYF. DNA of the CDR3: TGCGCCAGCAGCTTGGTTTCTTCATCGGCCTACGAGCAGTACTTC. The variable domain in full, with the rest retrieved from reference TRBV5-1 and TRBJ2-7, is KAGVTQTPRYLIKTRGQQVTLSCSPISGHRSVSWYQQTPGQGLQFLFEYFSETQRNKGNFPGRFSGRQFSNSRSEMNVSTLELGDSALYLCASSLVSSSAYEQYFGPGTRLTVT.

The chain recombines TRBV7-8 with TRBJ2-7; D is possibly TRBD2 (5 bases). Germline CDR1 SGHVS, CDR2 FQNEAQ. The CDR3 extends over 16 amino acids. V lost 1 base to trimming and J lost 2 bases, with 15 bases between them. For the CDR3, the DNA is TGTGCCAGCAGCTTAGGGTTAGCGCCCTCCCCCTACGAGCAGTACTTC. The encoded protein is CASSLGLAPSPYEQYF.

The chain links TRBV6-5 to TRBJ1-3; D is uncertain. CDR3 length: 14 amino acids. Trimming stripped 8 bases from V and 0 bases from J, with 11 bases between. Germline CDR1 reads MNHEY; CDR2 reads SVGAGI. The CDR3 here is CASRTGSSGNTIYF. The CDR3 DNA reads as TGTGCCAGCCGGACCGGAAGCTCTGGAAACACCATATATTTT.

The rearrangement links TRBV4-2 to TRBJ1-4, with 10 bases that match TRBD1. The CDR3 is 15 amino acids. V gave up 1 base and J gave up 13 bases; unmatched junction bases: 9. CDR1 is LGHNA, CDR2 YNFKEQ, per germline. The CDR3 DNA sequence: TGTGCCAGCAGCCAAGCGACGGGACAGGGGTTGGGACTGTTTTTT. Its translation is CASSQATGQGLGLFF.

For this clone: In the same sample, other DNA sequences code for this CDR3. V gene TRBV7-3 combines with J gene TRBJ2-1; TRBD2 agrees at 7 bases. V trimming: 3 bases; J trimming: 3 bases; junction bases outside the gene matches: 2. Germline-derived CDR1 and CDR2 are SGHTA and FQGTGA. CDR3 length: 14 amino acids. The CDR3 DNA reads TGTGCCAGCAGCTTCGGCGGGAGCTACAATGAGCAGTTCTTC. It specifies CASSFGGSYNEQFF.

The rearrangement links TRBV19 to TRBJ2-7; D ambiguous. The CDR3 runs 13 residues. The V and J ends lost 2 bases and 13 bases respectively, with 18 bases between them. CDR1 LNHDA and CDR2 SQIVND come from the germline V gene (reference sequence). CDR3 residues: CASSITWTDVRYF. As DNA, the CDR3 is TGTGCCAGTAGTATAACCTGGACGGACGTCAGATACTTC.

The chain is built from TRBV28 and TRBJ2-7, with D possibly TRBD1 on 5 matching bases. CDR1 is MDHEN, CDR2 SYDVKM, per germline. Trimming cost V 5 bases and J 4 bases, with 9 bases left between them. The CDR3 has 12 amino acids. The DNA for the CDR3 is TGTGCCAGCAGTCAGACAGTTTACGAGCAGTACTTC. This sequence encodes CASSQTVYEQYF. Looking up the rest from reference TRBV28 and TRBJ2-7 gives the full variable domain: DVKVTQSSRYLVKRTGEKVFLECVQDMDHENMFWYRQDPGLGLRLIYFSYDVKMKEKGDIPEGYSVSREKKERFSLILESASTNQTSMYLCASSQTVYEQYFGPGTRLTVT.

The J gene is TRBJ2-2, the V gene TRBV3-1 (or the pseudogene TRBV3-2); D gene unclear. V was shortened by 0 bases and J by 4 bases, with 6 bases between the two germline ends. This CDR3 comprises 14 residues. Germline CDR1 is LGHDT and CDR2 is YNNKEL (reference sequence). CDR3 sequence: CASSQDRLTGELFF. As DNA, the CDR3 is TGTGCCAGCAGCCAAGATAGACTCACCGGGGAGCTGTTTTTT.